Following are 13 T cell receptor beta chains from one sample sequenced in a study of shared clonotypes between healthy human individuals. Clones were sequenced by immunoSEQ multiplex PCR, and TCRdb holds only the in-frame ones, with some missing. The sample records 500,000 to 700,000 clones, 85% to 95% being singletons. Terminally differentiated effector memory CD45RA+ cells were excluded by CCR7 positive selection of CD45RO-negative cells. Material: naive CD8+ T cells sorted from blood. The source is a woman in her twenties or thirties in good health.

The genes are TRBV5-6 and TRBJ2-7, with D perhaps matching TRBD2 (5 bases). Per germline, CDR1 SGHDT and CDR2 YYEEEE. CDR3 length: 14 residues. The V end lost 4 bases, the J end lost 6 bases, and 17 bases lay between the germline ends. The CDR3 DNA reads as TGTGCCAGCAGCCGAGGACTTGCCTTGGGCGAGCAGTACTTC. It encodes CASSRGLALGEQYF.

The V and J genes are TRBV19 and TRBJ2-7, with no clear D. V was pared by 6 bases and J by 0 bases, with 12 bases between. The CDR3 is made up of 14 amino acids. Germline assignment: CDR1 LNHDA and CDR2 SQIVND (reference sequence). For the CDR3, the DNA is TGTGCCAGTAGCGTTAAGATACACTCCTACGAGCAGTACTTC. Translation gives CASSVKIHSYEQYF.

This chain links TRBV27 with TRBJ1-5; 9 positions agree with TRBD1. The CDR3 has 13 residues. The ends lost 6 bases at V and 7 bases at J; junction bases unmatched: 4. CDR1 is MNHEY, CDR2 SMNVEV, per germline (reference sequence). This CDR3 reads CASSPQGAQPQHF. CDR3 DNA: TGTGCCAGCAGCCCACAGGGGGCCCAGCCCCAGCATTTT.

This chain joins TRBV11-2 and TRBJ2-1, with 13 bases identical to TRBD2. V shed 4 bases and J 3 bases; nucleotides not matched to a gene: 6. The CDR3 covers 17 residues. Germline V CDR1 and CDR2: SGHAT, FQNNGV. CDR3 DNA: TGTGCCAGCAGCTCAGGGACTAGCGGGATCGACTACAATGAGCAGTTCTTC. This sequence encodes CASSSGTSGIDYNEQFF.

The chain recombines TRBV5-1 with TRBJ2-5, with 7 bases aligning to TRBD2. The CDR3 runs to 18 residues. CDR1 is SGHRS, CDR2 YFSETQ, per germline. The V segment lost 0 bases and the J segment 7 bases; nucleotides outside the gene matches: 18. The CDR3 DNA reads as TGCGCCAGCAGCTTGGGCATCTACAGCTCTAGGCGGGAGCGGACCCAGTACTTC. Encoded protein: CASSLGIYSSRRERTQYF.

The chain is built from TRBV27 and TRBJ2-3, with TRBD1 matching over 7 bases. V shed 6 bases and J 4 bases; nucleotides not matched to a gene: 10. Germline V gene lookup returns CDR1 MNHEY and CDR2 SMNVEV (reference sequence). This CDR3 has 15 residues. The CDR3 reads CASRPRDSSPDTQYF. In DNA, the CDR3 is TGTGCCAGCAGACCTCGGGACAGCTCACCAGATACGCAGTATTTT.

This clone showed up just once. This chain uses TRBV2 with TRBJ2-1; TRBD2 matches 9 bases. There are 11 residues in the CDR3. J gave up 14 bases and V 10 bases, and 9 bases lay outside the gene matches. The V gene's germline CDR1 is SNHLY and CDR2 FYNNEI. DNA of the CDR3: TGTGCCATGATAGCGGGAGAAGGGGAGTTCTTC. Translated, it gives CAMIAGEGEFF.

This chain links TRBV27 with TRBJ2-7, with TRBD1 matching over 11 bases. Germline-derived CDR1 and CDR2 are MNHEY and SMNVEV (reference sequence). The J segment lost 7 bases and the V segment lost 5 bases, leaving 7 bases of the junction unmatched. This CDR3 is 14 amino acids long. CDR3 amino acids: CASSPRDRGMEQYF. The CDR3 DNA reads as TGTGCCAGCAGTCCCCGGGACAGGGGGATGGAGCAGTACTTC.

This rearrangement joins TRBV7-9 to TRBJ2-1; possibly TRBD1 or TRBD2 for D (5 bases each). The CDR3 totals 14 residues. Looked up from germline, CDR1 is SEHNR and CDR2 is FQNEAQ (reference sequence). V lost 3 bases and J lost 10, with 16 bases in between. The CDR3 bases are TGTGCCAGCAGCTTTCCTAGAGGGGCGCCGGAGCAGTTCTTC. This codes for CASSFPRGAPEQFF.

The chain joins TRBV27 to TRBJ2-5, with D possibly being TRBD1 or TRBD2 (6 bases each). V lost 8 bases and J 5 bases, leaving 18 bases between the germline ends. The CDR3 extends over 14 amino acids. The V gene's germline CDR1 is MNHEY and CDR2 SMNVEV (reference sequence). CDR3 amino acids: CASRLGSRGETQYF. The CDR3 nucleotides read TGTGCCAGCCGCCTCGGGAGTAGGGGGGAGACCCAGTACTTC.

The CDR3 nucleotides are TGTGCCAGCAGTTACTCGGGACAGGGGGGTCAGCCCCAGCATTTT. It is translated as CASSYSGQGGQPQHF. The V and J genes are TRBV6-6 and TRBJ1-5; TRBD1 aligns across 11 bases. Germline V lookup: CDR1 MNHNY, CDR2 SVGAGI (reference sequence). V shed 0 bases, J shed 6 bases, and the junction held 1 base outside the gene matches. This CDR3 has 15 amino acids.

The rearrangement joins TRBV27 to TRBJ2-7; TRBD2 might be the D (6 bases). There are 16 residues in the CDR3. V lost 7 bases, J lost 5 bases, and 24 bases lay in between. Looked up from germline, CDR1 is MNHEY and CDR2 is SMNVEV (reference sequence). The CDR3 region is CASTPGKGAPGDEQYF. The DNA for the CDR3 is TGTGCCAGCACCCCCGGGAAAGGGGCCCCGGGGGACGAGCAGTACTTC.

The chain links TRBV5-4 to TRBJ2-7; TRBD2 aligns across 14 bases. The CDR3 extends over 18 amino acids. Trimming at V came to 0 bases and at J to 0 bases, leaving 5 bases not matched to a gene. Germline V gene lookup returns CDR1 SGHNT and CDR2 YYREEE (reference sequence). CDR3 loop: CASSLEGLAGASSYEQYF. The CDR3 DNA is TGTGCCAGCAGCTTGGAGGGACTAGCGGGGGCAAGCTCCTACGAGCAGTACTTC.